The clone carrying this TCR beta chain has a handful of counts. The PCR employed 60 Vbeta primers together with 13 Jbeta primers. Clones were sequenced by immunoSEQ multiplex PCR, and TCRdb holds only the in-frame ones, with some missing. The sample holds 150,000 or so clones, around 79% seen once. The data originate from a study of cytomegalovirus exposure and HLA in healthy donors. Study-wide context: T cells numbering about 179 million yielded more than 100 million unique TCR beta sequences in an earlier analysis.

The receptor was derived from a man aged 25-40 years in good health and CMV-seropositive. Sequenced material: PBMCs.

The CDR3 region has the DNA TGTGCCAGCAGTGAATCTAGCGGGGACACAGATACGCAGTATTTT. It is translated as CASSESSGDTDTQYF. V and J are TRBV25-1 and TRBJ2-3, with 9 positions matching TRBD2. The CDR3 contains 15 residues. Germline V gene sequence: CDR1 MGHDK, CDR2 SYGVNS. V lost 1 base to trimming and J lost 2 bases; unmatched junction nucleotides: 1.